This record concerns one T cell receptor (beta chain) sequence. Its cognate antigen is unknown. The sample comes from a study of STAT5B mutations in CD4+ large granular lymphocyte leukemia. Study information: The CDR3 'QG' motif was associated with a particular HLA allele among healthy donors. Study results and caveats: Top patient clones used TRBV06 genes more often: 8/27 versus 2/35 in controls. Data were not HLA-matched across samples.

CDR1 and CDR2 (germline): SGHNT, YENEEA. The CDR3 loop spans 15 amino acids. V lost 5 bases and J lost 2, with 14 bases in between. In the source study's methods: The detection floor for productive clonotype frequency was 2.59 x 10-5. TCRdb's table, derived via immunoSEQ multiplex PCR, lists solely in-frame clones and lacks some. V and J calls and clone size are those listed in that table; D and trimming were worked out from the DNA. The table records 20,000 to 25,000 clones, roughly 80% of them present only once. This receptor was identified in a human donor in good health. The chain joins TRBV11-3 to TRBJ2-3, with a tentative D call TRBD2 (6 bases). Sequencing was performed on CD4+ T cells from blood buffy coats. The CDR3 sequence: CASSRGLQFTDTQYF. In DNA form, the CDR3 reads TGTGCCAGCAGCCGGGGACTTCAGTTCACAGATACGCAGTATTTT.